Listed below are T cell receptor beta chains from one sample, sequenced in a study of blood T cell repertoires in COVID-19. Some clones are missing from TCRdb's copy, which holds only in-frame ones; the method was immunoSEQ multiplex PCR. The sample consists of 150,000 to 200,000 clones, 70% to 90% of them appearing once. The source material was peripheral blood. These receptors were taken from a woman in her sixties or seventies with COVID-19, enrolled during active disease. CDR3s include the opening cysteine and the closing phenylalanine or tryptophan. Fields, in order: clone size, D gene, J gene, V gene, CDR3 DNA, CDR3 protein. The D gene is left open where the match is weak. Size values are once, few and many counts, or a class for expanded clones, and some rows have none.

.	.	TRBJ2-3	TRBV7-9	TGTGCCAGCACCGGGAGATCAACAGATACGCAGTATTTT	CASTGRSTDTQYF
few	.	TRBJ1-1	TRBV6-4	TGTGCCAGCATAAAGGGACTCATGAACACTGAAGCTTTCTTT	CASIKGLMNTEAFF
.	TRBD2	TRBJ2-3	TRBV4-1	TGCGCCAGCAGCCAAGATCTCGGACTAGCCGGTGATACGCAGTATTTT	CASSQDLGLAGDTQYF
.	TRBD1	TRBJ1-2	TRBV28	TGTGCCAGCAGTCCCCCCCTCGGGACAGGGCAATATGGCTACACCTTC	CASSPPLGTGQYGYTF
once	TRBD1	TRBJ2-7	TRBV18	TGTGCCAGCTCACCCGAACAGGGGCGATACGAGCAGTACTTC	CASSPEQGRYEQYF
.	.	TRBJ2-7	TRBV30	TGTGCCTGGAGTCGCCTAGGTTACGAGCAGTACTTC	CAWSRLGYEQYF
.	TRBD2	TRBJ2-1	TRBV9	TGTGCCAGCAGCCCTTGGTTTAGCGGGAGGGCCTCCTATGAGCAGTTCTTC	CASSPWFSGRASYEQFF
.	.	TRBJ1-2	TRBV6-2/TRBV6-3	TGTGCCAGCAGTTACGGCGGGGCAGGGTATGGCTACACCTTC	CASSYGGAGYGYTF
.	.	TRBJ1-3	TRBV20-1	TGCAGTGCTAGTCATCCAGATGGAAACACCATATATTTT	CSASHPDGNTIYF
.	.	TRBJ1-5	TRBV28	TGTGCCAGCAGTTTAGCGGGTAGCAATCAGCCCCAGCATTTT	CASSLAGSNQPQHF
.	TRBD1	TRBJ2-7	TRBV10-1	TGCGCCAGCAGCCAAGCCTCCGGGACAGGGGTGGACGAGCAGTACTTC	CASSQASGTGVDEQYF
.	TRBD2	TRBJ2-1	TRBV19	TGTGCCAGTAGTATAGATCGGGGACTAGCGGGAGCGAATGAGCAGTTCTTC	CASSIDRGLAGANEQFF
.	TRBD1	TRBJ1-4	TRBV6-6	TGTGCCAGCAGCTACCGACAGGGTAATCCTCTAGGAGAATGCAATGAAAAACTGTTTTTT	CASSYRQGNPLGECNEKLFF
.	.	TRBJ2-5	TRBV24-1	TGTGCCACCAGTCAGGGAGGTCAAGTGACCCAGTACTTC	CATSQGGQVTQYF
few	TRBD1	TRBJ2-7	TRBV7-2	TGTGCCAGCAGCGGATCTGGACAGGGTCCCTACGAGCAGTACTTC	CASSGSGQGPYEQYF
.	.	TRBJ1-5	TRBV4-1	TGCGCCAGCAGCCAAGCCTTCAATCAGCCCCAGCATTTT	CASSQAFNQPQHF
.	.	TRBJ1-2	TRBV4-3	TGCGCCAGCAGCCAAGATGCCAGGGTCCTATATGGCTACACCTTC	CASSQDARVLYGYTF
.	TRBD1	TRBJ1-6	TRBV3-1/TRBV3-2	TGTGCCAGCACCCCACAGGGGTCCTCCTATAATTCACCCCTCCACTTT	CASTPQGSSYNSPLHF
few	TRBD2	TRBJ2-7	TRBV19	TGTGCCAGTAGTTCCAAGACTAGCGGGAGTAGGAACGAGCAGTACTTC	CASSSKTSGSRNEQYF
.	.	TRBJ1-2	TRBV6-2/TRBV6-3	TGTGCCAGCAGCCCACAGGGCTACTATGGCTACACCTTC	CASSPQGYYGYTF
.	.	TRBJ2-5	TRBV5-1	TGCGCCAGCAGCGCAGGGCCCCTCCAAGAGACCCAGTACTTC	CASSAGPLQETQYF
.	TRBD1	TRBJ1-5	TRBV4-1	TGCGCCAGCAGCCGGGGACAGGGGGCTGACGGCAATCAGCCCCAGCATTTT	CASSRGQGADGNQPQHF
.	TRBD1	TRBJ1-4	TRBV7-2	TGTGCCAGCAGCTTAGACAGGGGGCGTGAAAAACTGTTTTTT	CASSLDRGREKLFF
.	.	TRBJ1-1	TRBV2	TGTGCCAGCACCATGGGGCAAGCGAACACTGAAGCTTTCTTT	CASTMGQANTEAFF
.	TRBD1	TRBJ1-2	TRBV30	TGTGCCTGGAGTGTACTACAGGGGGGTGGCTACACCTTC	CAWSVLQGGGYTF
.	TRBD2	TRBJ2-1	TRBV7-2	TGTGCCAGCAGCTTAGTGGGGACTAGCGGGGGGCTTTACAATGAGCAGTTCTTC	CASSLVGTSGGLYNEQFF
.	TRBD2	TRBJ2-7	TRBV18	TGTGCCAGCTCACCACCGACTAGCGCGATGGTCCACGAGCAGTACTTC	CASSPPTSAMVHEQYF
.	TRBD2	TRBJ2-1	TRBV11-2	TGTGCCAGCAGCCCGGCCCGGGGACTAGCGGGGAATGAGCAGTTCTTC	CASSPARGLAGNEQFF
.	TRBD2	TRBJ2-1	TRBV19	TGTGCCAGTAGTTCCGGGACTAGGGTGAATGAGCAGTTCTTC	CASSSGTRVNEQFF
.	TRBD1	TRBJ1-1	TRBV24-1	TGTGCCAACCCACTAGGACAGGACCAACCGAACCTTAACACTGAAGCTTTCTTT	CANPLGQDQPNLNTEAFF
.	TRBD1	TRBJ1-2	TRBV7-9	TGTGCCAGCAGCTTAATGACAGGGACAATGGGCTATGGCTACACCTTC	CASSLMTGTMGYGYTF